The 30 T cell receptor beta chains presented below share a single source sample, sequenced in a study of radiation and T cells in renal cell carcinoma. The repertoire was sequenced with immunoSEQ multiplex PCR; TCRdb's copy has only in-frame clones and lacks some. The table includes around 180,000 clones, about 87% detected once. As for time point: blood 4 weeks post-SBRT, at nephrectomy. Indicated treatment: 15 Gy SBRT to primary tumor, nephrectomy 4 weeks later. The input for sequencing was blood, taken from a patient whose treatment included radiotherapy and nephrectomy. All receptors come from a woman between 45 and 65 years old with renal cell carcinoma.

This chain connects TRBV5-4 to TRBJ2-2, with D maybe TRBD1 (5 bases). The ends were cut back, 0 bases at V and 0 bases at J, with 9 bases in the middle. CDR1 is SGHNT and CDR2 is YYREEE in the germline V gene (reference sequence). This CDR3 region has 16 residues. The CDR3 DNA reads TGTGCCAGCAGCTTGGACCCAGGGCCGAACACCGGGGAGCTGTTTTTT. Translating it yields CASSLDPGPNTGELFF.

The chain recombines TRBV30 with TRBJ2-5; 7 nucleotides align to TRBD1. Germline V lookup: CDR1 GTSNPN, CDR2 SVGIG (reference sequence). The CDR3 is made up of 20 amino acids. V shed 2 bases and J 1 base; nucleotides not matched to a gene: 22. CDR3 coding DNA: TGTGCCTGGAGTTCCCGCCGGAGGACAGGTTACACATGGGGCCAAGAGACCCAGTACTTC. Its translation: CAWSSRRRTGYTWGQETQYF.

The rearrangement joins TRBV5-5 to TRBJ2-7, with D unclear. V was pared by 2 bases and J by 3 bases, with 9 bases between. Looked up from germline, CDR1 is SGHKS and CDR2 is YYEKEE (reference sequence). CDR3 length equals 13 residues. The CDR3 region has the DNA TGTGCCAGCAGCTTTTGGCTGAACTACGAGCAGTACTTC. Its protein is CASSFWLNYEQYF.

The chain is built from TRBV4-1 and TRBJ1-6; D is undetermined. V lost 0 bases to trimming and J lost 8 bases, with 14 bases between them. The CDR3 has 16 residues. CDR1 is MGHRA and CDR2 is YSYEKL in the germline V gene. In nucleotides, the CDR3 is TGCGCCAGCAGCCAAGATTGGCCAACAGATTATTCACCCCTCCACTTT. Its translation: CASSQDWPTDYSPLHF.

This chain connects TRBV5-5 to TRBJ2-4; D gene unclear. V was cut by 0 bases and J by 8 bases, with 12 bases left in between. The germline V gene encodes CDR1 SGHKS and CDR2 YYEKEE (reference sequence). The CDR3 runs to 14 residues. CDR3 DNA: TGTGCCAGCAGCTTGGAGTGGGGTTCGTACATTCAGTACTTC. Protein product: CASSLEWGSYIQYF.

This rearrangement joins TRBV28 to TRBJ2-3, with TRBD1 matching 7 bases. CDR1 is MDHEN and CDR2 is SYDVKM in the germline V gene. This CDR3 comprises 15 residues. The V and J ends lost 8 bases and 3 bases, in that order; junction bases with no gene match: 11. The CDR3 reads CASSNRGSRTDTQYF. CDR3 in DNA: TGTGCCAGCTCCAACAGGGGTTCTAGGACAGATACGCAGTATTTT. Full variable domain (remainder filled in from reference TRBV28 and TRBJ2-3): DVKVTQSSRYLVKRTGEKVFLECVQDMDHENMFWYRQDPGLGLRLIYFSYDVKMKEKGDIPEGYSVSREKKERFSLILESASTNQTSMYLCASSNRGSRTDTQYFGPGTRLTVL.

The chain recombines TRBV2 with TRBJ2-5; 8 bases are shared with TRBD2. The CDR3 length is 13 residues. V lost 6 bases, J lost 5 bases, and 5 bases stayed unmatched. Per the germline V gene, CDR1 is SNHLY and CDR2 is FYNNEI. CDR3 loop: CASRTSGGETQYF. CDR3 DNA sequence: TGTGCCAGCAGAACTAGCGGCGGGGAGACCCAGTACTTC.

This chain connects TRBV7-8 to TRBJ2-5, with D possibly TRBD1 on 7 matching bases. The length of the CDR3 is 16 residues. V was pared by 7 bases and J by 2 bases, with 20 bases between. The germline V gene has CDR1 SGHVS and CDR2 FQNEAQ. The CDR3 DNA is TGTGCCAGCACCTCGCACCAGGGGGGCGTACAAGAGACCCAGTACTTC. Residues: CASTSHQGGVQETQYF.

This clone was detected only once. CDR3 coding DNA: TGTGCCAGCAGCCCCACGTTGAACACTGAAGCTTTCTTT. It encodes CASSPTLNTEAFF. V gene TRBV7-6 combines with J gene TRBJ1-1; no reliable D call. CDR1 and CDR2 (germline): SGHVS, FNYEAQ. V lost 5 bases and J 0 bases, leaving 7 bases between the germline ends. The CDR3 sequence is 13 residues long.

The V and J genes are TRBV10-2 and TRBJ2-7; D uncertain. This CDR3 region has 13 residues. Germline V lookup: CDR1 WSHSY, CDR2 SAAADI. V lost 4 bases, J lost 3 bases, and 10 bases lay in between. The DNA of the CDR3 is TGCGCCAGCAGTGTCGTAAGCGACTACGAGCAGTACTTC. Amino acids: CASSVVSDYEQYF.

This clone was seen at least ten times. The V call is TRBV7-9, the J call TRBJ1-4, with D unclear. V lost 3 bases and J lost 8, with 7 bases in between. Germline CDR1 is SEHNR and CDR2 is FQNEAQ (reference sequence). This CDR3 has 12 residues. CDR3 nucleotides: TGTGCCAGCAGCTTTAGAATGGAAAAACTGTTTTTT. It encodes CASSFRMEKLFF.

The V and J genes are TRBV4-2 and TRBJ2-5; a weak D match, TRBD2 (7 bases). CDR1 is LGHNA, CDR2 YNFKEQ, per germline. The CDR3 spans 17 residues. V was pared by 3 bases and J by 4 bases, with 21 bases between. The CDR3 spells CASSHTVGGGTGETQYF. The DNA of the CDR3 is TGTGCCAGCAGCCACACGGTTGGCGGGGGCACTGGAGAGACCCAGTACTTC.

The chain combines TRBV18 with TRBJ2-1; 14 bases align to TRBD2. The CDR3 consists of 16 residues. CDR1 and CDR2 (germline): KGHSH, LQKENI. V was pared by 3 bases and J by 9 bases, with 7 bases of the junction left unmatched. In DNA form, the CDR3 reads TGTGCCAGCTCACCTGAGACTAGCGGGGGGGCGATTGAGCAGTTCTTC. Encoded protein: CASSPETSGGAIEQFF.

This chain links TRBV30 with TRBJ2-2; the D is unclear. The V end was cut by 0 bases, the J end by 2 bases, with 1 base between. CDR3 size: 12 residues. Germline CDR1 reads GTSNPN; CDR2 reads SVGIG (reference sequence). The CDR3 is CAWSVNTGELFF. CDR3 nucleotides: TGTGCCTGGAGTGTAAACACCGGGGAGCTGTTTTTT.

The rearrangement uses TRBV2 and TRBJ2-7, with D tentatively TRBD1 (6 bases). CDR1 and CDR2 from the germline V gene are SNHLY and FYNNEI. V was pared by 3 bases and J by 13 bases, with 28 bases between. This CDR3 contains 16 residues. In DNA, the CDR3 is TGTGCCAGCAGTGACGCCCAGGGGCGCCTCTGGGGGTTAGAATACTTC. This sequence encodes CASSDAQGRLWGLEYF.

This rearrangement joins TRBV5-1 to TRBJ1-2; no firm D call. V lost 0 bases and J lost 2, with 14 bases in between. CDR1 and CDR2 (germline): SGHRS, YFSETQ. This CDR3 contains 16 residues. CDR3 loop: CASSLGLMGSNYGYTF. CDR3 coding DNA: TGCGCCAGCAGCTTGGGCCTAATGGGATCCAACTATGGCTACACCTTC.

V usage is TRBV4-2 and J usage is TRBJ2-1; a possible D gene is TRBD2 (6 bases). CDR3 length: 14 amino acids. V was cut by 0 bases and J by 6 bases, with 9 bases left in between. Germline lookup yields CDR1 LGHNA and CDR2 YNFKEQ. CDR3 nucleotides: TGTGCCAGCAGCCAAGATACCGGGGGCAATGAGCAGTTCTTC. Protein product: CASSQDTGGNEQFF.

The chain carries TRBV5-6 and TRBJ1-5; D gene unclear. V gave up 2 bases and J gave up 2 bases, with 8 bases separating them. CDR1 is SGHDT, CDR2 YYEEEE, per germline. The CDR3 is 14 residues long. The CDR3 coding sequence is TGTGCCAGCAGCTTTTTCCAGCGCAATCAGCCCCAGCATTTT. It yields the protein CASSFFQRNQPQHF.

This chain uses TRBV15 with TRBJ1-5, with D possibly TRBD1 on 5 matching bases. This CDR3 has 14 residues. Germline loops: CDR1 LNHNV, CDR2 YYDKDF (reference sequence). V dropped 1 base and J dropped 3 bases, with 7 bases sitting between them. The CDR3 spells CATSRGQINQPQHF. The CDR3 bases are TGTGCCACCAGCAGAGGACAGATCAATCAGCCCCAGCATTTT.

This clone was seen once. V gene TRBV29-1 combines with J gene TRBJ2-7, with TRBD1 matching 11 bases. The V segment lost 7 bases and the J segment 3 bases; nucleotides outside the gene matches: 5. CDR1 and CDR2 (germline): SQVTM, ANQGSEA. The CDR3 runs 13 residues. CDR3 DNA sequence: TGCAGCGCAGGGACAGGGGGGGGCTACGAGCAGTACTTC. Translated, it gives CSAGTGGGYEQYF.

The J gene is TRBJ1-2, the V gene TRBV6-5; 12 bases are shared with TRBD1. The germline V gene has CDR1 MNHEY and CDR2 SVGAGI. The V segment lost 8 bases and the J segment 8 bases; nucleotides outside the gene matches: 12. The CDR3 spans 15 residues. The CDR3 protein is CASSPLRDRGRGYTF. The CDR3 DNA is TGTGCCAGCTCCCCTCTCCGGGACAGGGGGCGCGGCTACACCTTC.

The J gene is TRBJ2-6, the V gene TRBV9, with a possible D match to TRBD1 (5 bases). There are 17 residues in the CDR3. Germline V lookup: CDR1 SGDLS, CDR2 YYNGEE. V lost 0 bases and J lost 4, with 14 bases in between. CDR3 loop: CASSVGQTIIGANVLTF. For the CDR3, the DNA is TGTGCCAGCAGCGTAGGACAGACAATCATAGGGGCCAACGTCCTGACTTTC.

CDR3 DNA: TGTGCCAGCAGCTTAGGAGGACAGGGGAGCTATGGCTACACCTTC. Protein: CASSLGGQGSYGYTF. V usage is TRBV7-9 and J usage is TRBJ1-2; TRBD1 agrees at 9 bases. CDR3 length: 15 residues. Per germline, CDR1 SEHNR and CDR2 FQNEAQ (reference sequence). The V and J ends lost 1 base and 4 bases, in that order; junction bases with no gene match: 4.

V is TRBV5-4 and J is TRBJ1-1; D unclear. Germline V gene sequence: CDR1 SGHNT, CDR2 YYREEE (reference sequence). CDR3 length: 13 amino acids. Trimming left V 7 bases short and J 1 base short, with 11 bases between. The CDR3 region is CASGPVTNTEAFF. The CDR3 DNA reads as TGTGCCAGCGGTCCCGTGACGAACACTGAAGCTTTCTTT.

Only a few counts were recorded for this clone. The J gene is TRBJ1-4, the V gene TRBV5-1; D gene uncertain. This CDR3 has 13 amino acids. V was shortened by 2 bases and J by 6 bases, with 8 bases between the two germline ends. Germline V gene sequence: CDR1 SGHRS, CDR2 YFSETQ. Written as DNA, the CDR3 is TGCGCCAGCAGCTTAAATGTCTATGAAAAACTGTTTTTT. Protein: CASSLNVYEKLFF.

This chain connects TRBV6-5 to TRBJ2-2; TRBD2 agrees at 7 bases. This CDR3 is 15 amino acids long. CDR1 is MNHEY and CDR2 is SVGAGI in the germline V gene. J was trimmed by 3 bases and V by 9 bases; bases with no gene match: 10. CDR3: CASCFAGLYTGELFF. In DNA form, the CDR3 reads TGTGCCAGTTGCTTTGCGGGACTATACACCGGGGAGCTGTTTTTT.

The chain joins TRBV5-1 to TRBJ2-1; TRBD2 agrees at 12 bases. Germline V gene data show CDR1 as SGHRS and CDR2 as YFSETQ. The CDR3 covers 19 residues. V trimming: 0 bases; J trimming: 2 bases; junction bases outside the gene matches: 9. DNA of the CDR3: TGCGCCAGCAGCTTGGAAATGAGAGCTAGCGGGGGGGCCTACAATGAGCAGTTCTTC. It specifies CASSLEMRASGGAYNEQFF.

The V and J genes are TRBV7-8 and TRBJ1-5; D gene uncertain. The CDR3 length is 13 residues. Germline V CDR1 and CDR2: SGHVS, FQNEAQ. The germline V and J ends were trimmed by 1 base and 5 bases, with 6 bases remaining between them. CDR3 DNA sequence: TGTGCCAGCAGCTTAGAGAGGGATCAGCCCCAGCATTTT. This gives the protein CASSLERDQPQHF.

The chain couples TRBV5-6 to TRBJ1-2; unclear D gene. Germline values: CDR1 SGHDT, CDR2 YYEEEE. The CDR3 is made up of 14 amino acids. V shed 1 base and J shed 2 bases, with 9 bases lying between them. The CDR3: CASSLLGFNYGYTF. CDR3 sequence (DNA): TGTGCCAGCAGCTTGCTTGGGTTCAACTATGGCTACACCTTC.

This clone was picked up a small number of times. The V and J genes are TRBV19 and TRBJ1-1, with a possible D match to TRBD1 (5 bases). The CDR3 is 14 residues long. Trimming pared 7 bases from V and 5 bases from J, leaving 17 bases between. Germline V CDR1 and CDR2: LNHDA, SQIVND (reference sequence). CDR3 protein: CASIPGGEGTEAFF. The CDR3 DNA sequence: TGTGCCAGTATACCAGGAGGGGAGGGAACTGAAGCTTTCTTT.